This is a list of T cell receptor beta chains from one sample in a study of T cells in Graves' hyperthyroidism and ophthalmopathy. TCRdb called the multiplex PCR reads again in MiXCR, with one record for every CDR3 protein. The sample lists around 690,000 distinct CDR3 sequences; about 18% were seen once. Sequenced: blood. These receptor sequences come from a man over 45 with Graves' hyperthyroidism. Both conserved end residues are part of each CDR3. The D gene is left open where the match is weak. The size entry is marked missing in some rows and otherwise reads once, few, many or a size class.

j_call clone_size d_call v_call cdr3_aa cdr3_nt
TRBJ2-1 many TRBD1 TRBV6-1 CASSQQTGWDNEQFF TGTGCCAGCAGTCAACAGACAGGGTGGGACAATGAGCAGTTCTTC
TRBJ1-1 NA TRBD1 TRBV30 CAWKRTPQDRGRRAFF TGTGCCTGGAAACGTACCCCCCAAGACAGGGGCCGGCGAGCTTTCTTT
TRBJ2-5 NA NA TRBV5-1 CASSSTVGSQETQYF TGCGCCAGCAGCTCGACGGTGGGCAGCCAAGAGACCCAGTACTTC
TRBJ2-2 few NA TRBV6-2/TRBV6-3 CASSYRGFRDTGELFF TGTGCCAGCAGTTACCGAGGCTTCCGGGACACCGGGGAGCTGTTTTTT
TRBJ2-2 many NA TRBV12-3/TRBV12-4 CASSYREYTGELFF TGTGCCAGCAGTTACAGGGAGTACACCGGGGAGCTGTTTTTT
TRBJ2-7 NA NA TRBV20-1 CSAPSGRSGPSSYEQYF TGCAGTGCTCCTTCTGGACGGAGCGGCCCTAGCTCCTACGAGCAGTACTTC
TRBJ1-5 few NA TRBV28 CASSSYPLWQGSNQPQHF TGTGCCAGCAGTTCTTACCCCCTCTGGCAGGGGAGCAATCAGCCCCAGCATTTT
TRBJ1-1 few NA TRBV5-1 CASSTSPMNTEAFF TGCGCCAGCAGCACAAGCCCCATGAACACTGAAGCTTTCTTT
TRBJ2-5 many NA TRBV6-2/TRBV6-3 CASSHLWETQYF TGTGCCAGCAGTCACCTCTGGGAGACCCAGTACTTC
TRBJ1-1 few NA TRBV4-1 CASSPGPNLSTENTEAFF TGCGCCAGCAGCCCTGGACCTAACTTATCGACTGAGAACACTGAAGCTTTCTTT
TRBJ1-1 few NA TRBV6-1 CASRAPLQGVNTEAFF TGTGCCAGCAGAGCCCCACTTCAGGGAGTAAACACTGAAGCTTTCTTT
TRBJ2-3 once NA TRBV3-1 CASSRSGATDTQYF TGTGCCAGCAGCCGTTCGGGAGCCACAGATACGCAGTATTTT
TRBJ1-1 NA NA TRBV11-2 CASSKWEGNTEAFF TGTGCCAGCAGCAAGTGGGAGGGTAACACTGAAGCTTTCTTT
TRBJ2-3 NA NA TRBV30 CAWRKGTDTQYF TGTGCCTGGAGGAAGGGCACTGATACGCAGTATTTT
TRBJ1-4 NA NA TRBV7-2 CASSLMPLPSFEKLFF TGTGCCAGCAGCTTAATGCCGCTCCCGTCTTTTGAAAAACTGTTTTTT
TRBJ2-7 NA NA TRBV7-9 CASSLEVGGLNEQYF TGTGCCAGCAGCTTAGAGGTCGGGGGTCTGAACGAGCAGTACTTC
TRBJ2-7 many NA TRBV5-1 CASSLGPGYTAYEQYF TGCGCCAGCAGCTTGGGTCCCGGGTATACAGCCTACGAGCAGTACTTC
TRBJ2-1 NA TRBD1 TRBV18 CASSPPSGGASQFF TGTGCCAGCTCACCACCTTCAGGGGGCGCATCCCAGTTCTTC
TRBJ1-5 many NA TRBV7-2 CASSLGYGNNQPQHF TGTGCCAGCAGCTTAGGTTACGGGAACAATCAGCCCCAGCATTTT
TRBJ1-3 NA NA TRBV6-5 CASSYSEISSGNTIYF TGTGCCAGCAGTTACTCGGAGATATCCTCTGGAAACACCATATATTTT
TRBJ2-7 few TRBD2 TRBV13 CASSLGRTSGVSYEQYF TGTGCCAGCAGCTTAGGCCGGACTAGCGGAGTTAGTTACGAGCAGTACTTC
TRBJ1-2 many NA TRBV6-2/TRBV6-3 CASSGQENYGYTF TGTGCCAGCAGTGGCCAGGAGAACTATGGCTACACCTTC
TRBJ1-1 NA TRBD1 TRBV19 CASRKDRDETEAFF TGTGCCAGTAGAAAGGACAGGGACGAGACTGAAGCTTTCTTT
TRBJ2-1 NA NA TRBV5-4 CASSLALWQGPNEQFF TGTGCCAGCAGCTTGGCCTTATGGCAGGGACCCAATGAGCAGTTCTTC
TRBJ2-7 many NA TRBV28 CASSLTGATYEQYF TGTGCCAGCAGTTTGACCGGGGCTACCTACGAGCAGTACTTC
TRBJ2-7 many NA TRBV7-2 CASTTTGGPYEQYF TGTGCCAGCACCACTACTGGGGGCCCCTACGAGCAGTACTTC
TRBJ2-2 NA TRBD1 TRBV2 CASSETGVYTGELFF TGTGCCAGCAGTGAGACAGGGGTCTACACCGGGGAGCTGTTTTTT
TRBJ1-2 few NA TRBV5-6 CASSLIGRTYTF TGTGCCAGCAGCCTAATCGGTAGGACCTACACCTTC
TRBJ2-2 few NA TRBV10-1 CASSDEGRLNTGELFF TGCGCCAGCAGTGATGAGGGCAGACTTAACACCGGGGAGCTGTTTTTT
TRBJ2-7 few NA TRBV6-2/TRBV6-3 CASSGPRGAVDEQYF TGTGCCAGCAGTGGGCCGCGGGGCGCGGTCGACGAGCAGTACTTC
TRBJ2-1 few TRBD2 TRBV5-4 CASSFMSGGYNEQFF TGTGCCAGCAGCTTTATGAGCGGGGGATACAATGAGCAGTTCTTC
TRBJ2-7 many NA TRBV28 CASSSRRGRAQYEQYF TGTGCCAGCAGTTCCCGGAGGGGGAGGGCCCAGTACGAGCAGTACTTC
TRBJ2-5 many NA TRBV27 CASSLSAYQETQYF TGTGCCAGCAGTTTATCCGCGTACCAAGAGACCCAGTACTTC
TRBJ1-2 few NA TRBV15 CATSRDSQGNYGYTF TGTGCCACCAGCAGAGACTCGCAGGGTAACTATGGCTACACCTTC
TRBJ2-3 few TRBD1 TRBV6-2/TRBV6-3 CASTPGQGFPDTQYF TGTGCCAGCACCCCGGGACAGGGGTTCCCAGATACGCAGTATTTT
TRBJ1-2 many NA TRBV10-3 CATFGEGNYGYTF TGTGCCACCTTCGGGGAGGGTAACTATGGCTACACCTTC
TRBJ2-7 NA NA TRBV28 CASSFRREEQYF TGTGCCAGCAGTTTTCGGCGGGAAGAGCAGTACTTC
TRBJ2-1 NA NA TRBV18 CGSSPGRDTYNEQFF TGTGGCAGCTCACCCGGACGCGACACCTACAATGAGCAGTTCTTC
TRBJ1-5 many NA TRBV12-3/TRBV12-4 CASSPLGERNQPQHF TGTGCCAGCAGTCCCCTGGGAGAACGAAATCAGCCCCAGCATTTT
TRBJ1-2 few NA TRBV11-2 CASSLGDPANYGYTF TGTGCCAGCAGCTTAGGAGACCCAGCTAACTATGGCTACACCTTC
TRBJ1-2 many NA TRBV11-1 CASSLFPRSFGYTF TGTGCCAGCAGCTTATTTCCACGGAGTTTTGGCTACACCTTC